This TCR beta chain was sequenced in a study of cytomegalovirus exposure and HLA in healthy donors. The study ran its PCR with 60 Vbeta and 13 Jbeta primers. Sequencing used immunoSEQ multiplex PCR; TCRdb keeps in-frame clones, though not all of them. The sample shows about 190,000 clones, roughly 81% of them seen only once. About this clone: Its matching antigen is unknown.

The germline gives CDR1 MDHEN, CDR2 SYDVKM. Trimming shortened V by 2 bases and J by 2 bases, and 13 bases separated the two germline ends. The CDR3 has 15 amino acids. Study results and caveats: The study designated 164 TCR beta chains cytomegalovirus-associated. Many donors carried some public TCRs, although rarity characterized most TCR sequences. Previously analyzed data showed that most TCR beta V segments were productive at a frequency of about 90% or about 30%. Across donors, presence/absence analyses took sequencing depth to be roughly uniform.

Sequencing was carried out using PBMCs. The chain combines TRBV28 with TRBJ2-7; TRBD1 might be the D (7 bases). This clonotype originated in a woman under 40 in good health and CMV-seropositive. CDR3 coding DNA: TGTGCCAGCAGTTTAGCGGCAGGGGGGACCTACGAGCAGTACTTC. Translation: CASSLAAGGTYEQYF.